The present entry profiles one T cell receptor (beta chain) with its context. Its antigen is not known. TCRdb redid the calling of the reads with MiXCR, one entry per CDR3 protein. Of around 900,000 distinct CDR3 sequences detected, 30% to 40% appear once; the ten largest clones hold over 10%. With V trimmed by 1 base and J by 4 bases, 8 bases remained unmatched. The CDR3 consists of 19 residues. Germline CDR1 is MGHRA and CDR2 is YSYEKL. The entry originates in a study of T cell repertoires in cytomegalovirus infection. About the research overall: As its CMV epitopes, the study selected recently identified HLA-C-restricted and well-studied HLA-B-restricted targets. Broader study findings: It was HLA-C-restricted CMV-specific TCR beta clonotypes that dominated the response ex vivo.

The rearrangement joins TRBV4-1 to TRBJ2-1, with TRBD2 matching over 15 bases. The origin of this receptor is a human donor in good health (CMV status not recorded). Some clones in this sample may be carry-over from other donors' samples. The source was cultured CD8+ T cells from PBMCs, collected from culture after CMV antigen stimulation. The CDR3: CASSQVGTSGGPPYNEQFF. CDR3 sequence (DNA): TGCGCCAGCAGCCAAGTGGGGACTAGCGGGGGGCCCCCTTACAATGAGCAGTTCTTC.